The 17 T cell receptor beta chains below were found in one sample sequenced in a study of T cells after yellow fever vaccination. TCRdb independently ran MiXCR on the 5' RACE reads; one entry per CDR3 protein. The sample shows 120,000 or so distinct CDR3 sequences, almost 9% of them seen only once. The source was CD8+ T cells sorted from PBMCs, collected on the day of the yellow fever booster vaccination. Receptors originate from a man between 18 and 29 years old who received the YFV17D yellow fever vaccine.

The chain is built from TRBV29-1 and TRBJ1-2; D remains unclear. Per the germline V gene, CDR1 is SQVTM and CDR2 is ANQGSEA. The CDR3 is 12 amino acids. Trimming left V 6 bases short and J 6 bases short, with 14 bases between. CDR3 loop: CSVSWTGNGYTF. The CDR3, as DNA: TGCAGCGTCTCATGGACGGGGAATGGCTACACCTTC.

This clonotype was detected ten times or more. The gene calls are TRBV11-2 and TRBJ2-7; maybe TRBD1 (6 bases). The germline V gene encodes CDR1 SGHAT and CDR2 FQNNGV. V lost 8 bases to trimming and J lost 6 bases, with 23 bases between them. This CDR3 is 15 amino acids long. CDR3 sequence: CASGTSTTGLREQYF. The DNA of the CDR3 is TGTGCCAGCGGAACGTCAACTACAGGGCTCCGCGAGCAGTACTTC.

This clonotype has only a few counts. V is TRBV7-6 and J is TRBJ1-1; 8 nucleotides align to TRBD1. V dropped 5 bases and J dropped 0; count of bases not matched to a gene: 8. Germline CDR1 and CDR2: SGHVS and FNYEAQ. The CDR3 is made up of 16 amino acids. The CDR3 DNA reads TGTGCCAGCAGCCCACCGCGGACAGGGATGAACACTGAAGCTTTCTTT. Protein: CASSPPRTGMNTEAFF.

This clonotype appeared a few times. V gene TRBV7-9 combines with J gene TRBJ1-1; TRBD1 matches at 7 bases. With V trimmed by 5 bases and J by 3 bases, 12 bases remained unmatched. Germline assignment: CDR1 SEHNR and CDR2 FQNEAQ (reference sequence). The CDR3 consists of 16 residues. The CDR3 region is CASSPISQGTYTEAFF. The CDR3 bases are TGTGCCAGCAGCCCGATATCACAGGGGACGTACACTGAAGCTTTCTTT.

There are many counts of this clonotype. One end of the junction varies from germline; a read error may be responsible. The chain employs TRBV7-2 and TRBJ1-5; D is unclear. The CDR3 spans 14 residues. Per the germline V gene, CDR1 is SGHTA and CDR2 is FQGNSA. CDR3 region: CASSFGPSTQPQHF. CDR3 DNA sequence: TGTGCCAGCAGCTTCGGTCCTAGCACTCAGCCCCAGCATTTT.

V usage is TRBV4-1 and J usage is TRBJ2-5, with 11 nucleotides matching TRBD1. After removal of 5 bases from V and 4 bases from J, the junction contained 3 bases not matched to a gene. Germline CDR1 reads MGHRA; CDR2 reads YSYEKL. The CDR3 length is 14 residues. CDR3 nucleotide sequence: TGCGCCAGCAGCGGACAGGGGGCTGGAGAGACCCAGTACTTC. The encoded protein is CASSGQGAGETQYF.

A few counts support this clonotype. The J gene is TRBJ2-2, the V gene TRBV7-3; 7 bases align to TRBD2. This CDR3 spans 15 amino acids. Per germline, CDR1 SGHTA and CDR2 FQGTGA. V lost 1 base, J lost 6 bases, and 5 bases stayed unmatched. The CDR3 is CASSLMAGRAGELFF. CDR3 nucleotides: TGTGCCAGCAGCTTAATGGCAGGGAGGGCCGGGGAGCTGTTTTTT. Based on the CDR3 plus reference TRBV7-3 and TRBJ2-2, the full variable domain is GAGVSQTPSNKVTEKGKYVELRCDPISGHTALYWYRQSLGQGPEFLIYFQGTGAADDSGLPNDRFFAVRPEGSVSTLKIQRTERGDSAVYLCASSLMAGRAGELFFGEGSRLTVL.

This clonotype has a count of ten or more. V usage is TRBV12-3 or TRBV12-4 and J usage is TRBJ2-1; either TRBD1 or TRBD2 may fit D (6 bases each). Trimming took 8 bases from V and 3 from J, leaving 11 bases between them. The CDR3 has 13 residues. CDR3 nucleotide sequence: TGTGCCAGCGCGAGGGGGGTCTACAATGAGCAGTTCTTC. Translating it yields CASARGVYNEQFF.

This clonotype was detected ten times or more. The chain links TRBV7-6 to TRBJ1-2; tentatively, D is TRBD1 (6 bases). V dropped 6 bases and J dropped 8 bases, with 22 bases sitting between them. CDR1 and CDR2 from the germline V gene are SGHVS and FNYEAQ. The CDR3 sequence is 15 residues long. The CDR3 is CASSPQGGLVDGYTF. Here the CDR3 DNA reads TGTGCCAGCAGTCCCCAAGGGGGGCTCGTTGACGGCTACACCTTC.

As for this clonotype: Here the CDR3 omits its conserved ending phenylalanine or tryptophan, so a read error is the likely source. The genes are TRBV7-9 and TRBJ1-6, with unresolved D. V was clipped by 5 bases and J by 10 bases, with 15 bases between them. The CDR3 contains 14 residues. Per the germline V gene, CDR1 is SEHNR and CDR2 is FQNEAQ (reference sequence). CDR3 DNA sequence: TGTGCCAGCAGCGGCGGGAACACCCGGTCACCCCTCCACATT. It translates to CASSGGNTRSPLHI.

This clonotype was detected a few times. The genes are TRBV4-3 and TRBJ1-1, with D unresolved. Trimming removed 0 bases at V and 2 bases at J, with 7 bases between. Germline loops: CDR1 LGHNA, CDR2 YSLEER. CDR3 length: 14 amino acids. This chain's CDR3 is CASSQDMGNTEAFF. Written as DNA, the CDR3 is TGCGCCAGCAGCCAAGACATGGGAAACACTGAAGCTTTCTTT.

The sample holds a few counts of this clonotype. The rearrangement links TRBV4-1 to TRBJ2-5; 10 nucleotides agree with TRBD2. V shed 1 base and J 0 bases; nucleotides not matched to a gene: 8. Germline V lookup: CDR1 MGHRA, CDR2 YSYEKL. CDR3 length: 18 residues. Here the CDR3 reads CASSQGLAGNIHQETQYF. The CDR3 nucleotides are TGCGCCAGCAGCCAAGGACTAGCGGGTAACATACACCAAGAGACCCAGTACTTC.

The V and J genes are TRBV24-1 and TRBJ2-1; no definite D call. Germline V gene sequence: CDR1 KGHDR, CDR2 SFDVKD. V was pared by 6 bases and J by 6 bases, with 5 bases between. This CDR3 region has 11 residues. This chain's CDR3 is CATSPGNEQFF. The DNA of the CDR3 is TGTGCCACCAGTCCGGGCAATGAGCAGTTCTTC.

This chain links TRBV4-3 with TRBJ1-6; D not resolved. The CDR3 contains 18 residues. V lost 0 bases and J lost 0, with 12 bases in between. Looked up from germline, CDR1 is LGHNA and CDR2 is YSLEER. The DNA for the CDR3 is TGCGCCAGCAGCCAAGAGTCCCAGGATATCTCCTATAATTCACCCCTCCACTTT. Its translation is CASSQESQDISYNSPLHF.

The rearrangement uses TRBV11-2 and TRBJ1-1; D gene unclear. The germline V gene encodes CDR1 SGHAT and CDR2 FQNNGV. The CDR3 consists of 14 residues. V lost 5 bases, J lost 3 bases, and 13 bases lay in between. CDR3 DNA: TGTGCCAGCAGCCTACTGGAGTCCGACACTGAAGCTTTCTTT. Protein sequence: CASSLLESDTEAFF.

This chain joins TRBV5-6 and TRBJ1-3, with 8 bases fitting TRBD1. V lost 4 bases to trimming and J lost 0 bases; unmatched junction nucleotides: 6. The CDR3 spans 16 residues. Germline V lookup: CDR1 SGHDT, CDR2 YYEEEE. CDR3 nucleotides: TGTGCCAGCAGCACAGATACAGGGGGCTCTGGAAACACCATATATTTT. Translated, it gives CASSTDTGGSGNTIYF.

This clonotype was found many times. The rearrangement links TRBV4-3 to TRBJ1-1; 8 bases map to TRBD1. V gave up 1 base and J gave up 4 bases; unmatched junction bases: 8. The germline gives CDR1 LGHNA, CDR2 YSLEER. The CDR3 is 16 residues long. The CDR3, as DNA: TGCGCCAGCAGCCAAGCCTTGACAGGGGCTGTCACTGAAGCTTTCTTT. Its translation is CASSQALTGAVTEAFF.